The present T cell receptor (beta chain) was sequenced within a study of spatial heterogeneity in lung cancer (dated by TCRdb to between 2018 and 2021). A note on the overall study: More beta-chain than alpha-chain transcripts were consistently detected, likely reflecting higher beta-chain transcript abundance. In the raw uncorrected reads, each unique combination of TCR and UMI appeared on average more than ten times. The study quantitatively compared TCR alpha and beta repertoires across multiple tumor regions, matched nontumor lung and blood in non-small cell lung cancer. Nonsynonymous mutation counts, determined by whole-exome sequencing of tumor tissue, were related to TCR repertoire features. Both alpha and beta chains were TCR-sequenced in samples taken at surgery, namely 220 tumor regions, under 80 matched nontumor lung samples and just over 55 PBMC samples. What the authors observed across the whole study: Additional single-cell paired TCR alpha and beta sequencing was considered necessary to confirm, at a functional level, the hypothesis that regional TCRs recognize regional mutations. Ubiquitous expanded tumor TCRs showed up in blood more often at tumor resection than at routine follow-up.

This clonotype has a count of ten or more. Its specific antigen is unknown. One base away there is no much larger clone; base qualities are not given. The library relied on 5' RACE. TCRdb records NextSeq 500 as the sequencer. In the TCR library protocol, a unique molecular identifier was attached to each TCR cDNA molecule so that PCR and sequencing errors could be corrected. The study's processing was this. TCR identification, UMI-based error correction and CDR3 extraction were performed with Decombinator tools. TCRs above a frequency of 2 per 1,000, corresponding to the top 1% of the tumor frequency distribution, were defined as expanded. Renyi diversity was computed with the R vegan package after each repertoire had been subsampled 100 times to 5,000 TCRs. CDR3 similarity networks were built from amino acid triplet string-kernel similarity, with CDR3s being connected when pairwise similarity was above 0.82. TCRdb applied fastp at Q25 and MiXCR to the public reads, then kept only in-frame beta chains. Records with the same CDR3 protein are collapsed into one entry carrying the most frequent genes and DNA. The V and J calls and clone size are TCRdb's, not the authors'. Recorded for this sample are roughly 80,000 distinct CDR3 sequences; around 7.8% of them occurred a single time. The top ten clones comprise under 8% of the sample.

Read against the paper, the sample's time point label means: sample taken at primary tumor resection. Samples were obtained from roughly 72 patients with early-stage, untreated non-small cell lung cancer from the lung TRACERx cohort. Without any cell sorting, TCR sequencing was performed on whole RNA extracted either from tumor and nontumor lung tissue or from cryopreserved PBMC samples. Patients were selected for TCR sequencing only if sufficient RNA was available from at least two tumor regions. The CDR3 holds 13 amino acids from the cysteine to the phenylalanine. Here the CDR3 DNA is all that survives: 39 bases in frame from base 1. V and J lose 5 bases and 0 bases, and a span of 7 bases separates them. The CDR1 and CDR2 encoded by the germline V gene (reference sequence) are SEHNR and FQNEAQ.

This chain joins TRBV7-9 to TRBJ1-1, with the D segment identity uncertain. The TCR sequence derives from a male donor with early-stage non-small cell lung cancer. The material was PBMCs, obtained at surgery. The sequence in DNA is TGTGCCAGCAGCCCCCAACTGAACACTGAAGCTTTCTTT. This translates into CASSPQLNTEAFF.